The next 28 T cell receptor beta chains were all read from a single sample in a study of PD-1 blockade in classical Hodgkin lymphoma. Profiled with immunoSEQ multiplex PCR; TCRdb holds only in-frame clones, not every one. The table records about 110,000 clones, more than 70% of them present only once. Time point denoted: cycle 4 day 1 (C4D1), after more than five weeks of nivolumab. Exposure to brentuximab vedotin varied, and each patient had relapsed following autologous stem cell transplantation. The sequencing used peripheral blood mononuclear cells (PBMCs), collected before the fourth cycle of nivolumab. Source of these receptors: a human donor with classical Hodgkin lymphoma.

The J gene is TRBJ2-1, the V gene TRBV10-1, with 10 bases matching TRBD2. Trimming took 4 bases from V and 3 from J; bases not matched to a gene: 9. This CDR3 spans 17 amino acids. The germline V gene encodes CDR1 WNHNN and CDR2 SYGVQD (reference sequence). The CDR3 spells CASSGAQLAGNYNEQFF. The DNA of the CDR3 is TGCGCCAGCAGTGGCGCGCAACTAGCGGGAAACTACAATGAGCAGTTCTTC.

V is TRBV4-1 and J is TRBJ2-2, with D tentatively TRBD1 (6 bases). CDR1 and CDR2 from the germline V gene are MGHRA and YSYEKL. Trimming took 0 bases from V and 6 from J, leaving 11 bases between them. The CDR3 spans 15 residues. This CDR3 reads CASSQDRGPPGELFF. The CDR3 DNA sequence: TGCGCCAGCAGCCAAGACAGGGGACCCCCCGGGGAGCTGTTTTTT.

This chain connects TRBV6-4 to TRBJ2-6, with TRBD1 as a possible D gene (5 bases). CDR3 length: 13 residues. Germline CDR1 and CDR2: MRHNA and SNTAGT. V lost 6 bases and J 4 bases, leaving 7 bases between the germline ends. The DNA of the CDR3 is TGTGCCAGCAGCACAGGAGGGGCCAACGTCCTGACTTTC. It encodes CASSTGGANVLTF.

This sequence joins TRBV5-1 and TRBJ2-7; D is unresolved. Germline CDR1 and CDR2: SGHRS and YFSETQ. This CDR3 is built from 14 residues. V gave up 0 bases and J gave up 3 bases, with 10 bases separating them. The CDR3, as DNA: TGCGCCAGCAGCTTGGCCGGCAATTACTACGAGCAGTACTTC. Translating it yields CASSLAGNYYEQYF.

The chain carries TRBV28 and TRBJ1-1, with TRBD1 as a possible D gene (5 bases). The germline gives CDR1 MDHEN, CDR2 SYDVKM. This CDR3 region has 15 residues. Trimming took off 2 bases at V and 1 base at J, with 11 bases between the two ends. The CDR3 coding sequence is TGTGCCAGCAGTTTAAGACAGAAATCGAACACTGAAGCTTTCTTT. Translation gives CASSLRQKSNTEAFF.

This chain connects TRBV25-1 to TRBJ2-1, with D perhaps matching TRBD1 (5 bases). The V gene lost 4 bases and the J gene lost 5 bases, with 6 bases spanning the gap. Germline-derived CDR1 and CDR2 are MGHDK and SYGVNS. CDR3 length equals 12 residues. The CDR3 loop is CASSAGNNEQFF. The CDR3 nucleotides read TGTGCCAGCAGTGCAGGGAACAATGAGCAGTTCTTC.

The chain joins TRBV2 to TRBJ1-3, with D uncertain. Germline CDR1 SNHLY, CDR2 FYNNEI. The CDR3 runs 12 residues. V was pared by 6 bases and J by 2 bases, with 5 bases between. CDR3 DNA sequence: TGTGCCAGCAGGGGGACTGGAAACACCATATATTTT. Translation: CASRGTGNTIYF.

The chain employs TRBV30 and TRBJ1-5, with TRBD1 matching 9 bases. CDR3 length equals 18 residues. V dropped 2 bases and J dropped 1; count of bases not matched to a gene: 12. Per the germline V gene, CDR1 is GTSNPN and CDR2 is SVGIG (reference sequence). The chain's CDR3 is CAWSHIDRGVRSNQPQHF. The CDR3 DNA reads TGTGCCTGGAGTCACATAGACAGGGGGGTCAGAAGCAATCAGCCCCAGCATTTT.

The chain employs TRBV30 and TRBJ1-5; D is uncertain. Germline lookup yields CDR1 GTSNPN and CDR2 SVGIG (reference sequence). V was cut by 1 base and J by 4 bases, with 8 bases left in between. The CDR3 is made up of 13 amino acids. CDR3 residues: CAWSGLENQPQHF. The CDR3 coding sequence is TGTGCCTGGAGTGGACTCGAGAATCAGCCCCAGCATTTT.

This clone was seen a few times. J is TRBJ2-2 and V is TRBV13, with no clear D. Germline CDR1 PRHDT, CDR2 FYEKMQ (reference sequence). V was shortened by 2 bases and J by 6 bases, with 10 bases between the two germline ends. The CDR3 consists of 14 residues. In DNA form, the CDR3 reads TGTGCCAGCAGCTTACACGGCCCGTCCGGGGAGCTGTTTTTT. It codes for CASSLHGPSGELFF.

The count of this clone is one. This rearrangement joins TRBV9 to TRBJ2-1; D is possibly TRBD1 or TRBD2 (6 bases each). The V gene's germline CDR1 is SGDLS and CDR2 YYNGEE. The CDR3 runs to 14 residues. Trimming pared 4 bases from V and 1 base from J, leaving 9 bases between. The CDR3 loop reads CASSQGGSYNEQFF. CDR3 bases: TGTGCCAGCAGCCAAGGGGGGTCCTACAATGAGCAGTTCTTC.

The CDR3 loop is CASSVGRVSSYEQYF. The CDR3 DNA reads as TGTGCCAGCAGTGTCGGCAGGGTGTCCTCCTACGAGCAGTACTTC. This chain joins TRBV2 and TRBJ2-7; D possibly corresponds to TRBD1 (5 bases). V was trimmed by 4 bases and J by 0 bases, leaving 13 bases between them. Germline V gives CDR1 SNHLY, CDR2 FYNNEI. The CDR3 totals 15 residues.

This chain connects TRBV27 to TRBJ2-7; D may be TRBD1 (5 bases). With 3 bases removed from V and 3 bases from J, the gap between germline ends came to 18 bases. This CDR3 has 16 residues. Germline CDR1 MNHEY, CDR2 SMNVEV (reference sequence). The DNA for the CDR3 is TGTGCCAGCAGTTTGTCCACAACAGGAACTCACTACGAGCAGTACTTC. It yields the protein CASSLSTTGTHYEQYF.

The chain uses TRBV5-6 and TRBJ2-7; 9 bases are a match to TRBD1. Trimming at V came to 4 bases and at J to 3 bases, leaving 5 bases not matched to a gene. This CDR3 is built from 14 residues. Germline assignment: CDR1 SGHDT and CDR2 YYEEEE. The CDR3 loop reads CASSPETGGYEQYF. In DNA, the CDR3 is TGTGCCAGCAGCCCAGAGACAGGGGGCTACGAGCAGTACTTC.

The chain has TRBV5-1 and TRBJ2-1; 9 nucleotides line up with TRBD2. J gave up 3 bases and V 0 bases, and 4 bases lay outside the gene matches. This CDR3 has 16 amino acids. Germline V gene sequence: CDR1 SGHRS, CDR2 YFSETQ. The CDR3 loop reads CASSLAAGGHYNEQFF. The CDR3 DNA sequence: TGCGCCAGCAGCTTGGCAGCGGGAGGCCACTACAATGAGCAGTTCTTC.

The chain combines TRBV4-2 with TRBJ1-1; D remains unclear. The V gene's germline CDR1 is LGHNA and CDR2 YNFKEQ. Deletions cut 5 bases from V and 2 bases from J, with 15 bases between. The CDR3 covers 15 residues. DNA for the CDR3: TGTGCCAGCAGCGGAAGCGGGGTTTTAAACACTGAAGCTTTCTTT. This encodes CASSGSGVLNTEAFF.

The V gene is TRBV9, the J gene TRBJ2-3; D gene ambiguous. V gave up 1 base and J gave up 6 bases, with 9 bases separating them. Per the germline V gene, CDR1 is SGDLS and CDR2 is YYNGEE. The CDR3 is made up of 13 amino acids. CDR3 in amino acids: CASSVIAKDTQYF. CDR3 DNA sequence: TGTGCCAGCAGCGTAATCGCTAAGGATACGCAGTATTTT.

The CDR3: CSVSTGYSYNEQFF. The CDR3 DNA reads as TGCAGCGTTTCGACAGGATACTCCTACAATGAGCAGTTCTTC. The rearrangement links TRBV29-1 to TRBJ2-1, with D possibly matching TRBD1 (6 bases). Germline lookup yields CDR1 SQVTM and CDR2 ANQGSEA. The CDR3 sequence is 14 residues long. V shed 5 bases and J shed 0 bases, with 11 bases lying between them.

The rearrangement joins TRBV7-9 to TRBJ2-4; perhaps TRBD1 as D (6 bases). The germline gives CDR1 SEHNR, CDR2 FQNEAQ (reference sequence). The V end was cut by 2 bases, the J end by 3 bases, with 11 bases between. The CDR3 runs to 15 residues. The CDR3 is CASSLTRDIKNIQYF. The CDR3 DNA follows: TGTGCCAGCAGCTTAACTCGGGACATCAAAAACATTCAGTACTTC.

The genes are TRBV7-2 and TRBJ1-2; D is unclear. V was shortened by 5 bases and J by 3 bases, with 16 bases between the two germline ends. The V gene's germline CDR1 is SGHTA and CDR2 FQGNSA. The CDR3 runs 15 residues. The CDR3 loop is CASSRNSGGYYGYTF. The CDR3 bases are TGTGCCAGCAGCCGGAACAGTGGAGGGTACTATGGCTACACCTTC.

The V gene is TRBV11-3, the J gene TRBJ2-7, with TRBD1 identical over 11 bases. Trimming took 0 bases from V and 5 from J; bases not matched to a gene: 3. This CDR3 has 15 amino acids. Germline V lookup: CDR1 SGHNT, CDR2 YENEEA. CDR3 residues: CASSLDGQGANEQYF. The CDR3 DNA follows: TGTGCCAGCAGCTTAGATGGACAGGGGGCGAACGAGCAGTACTTC.

The V and J genes are TRBV11-2 and TRBJ2-1, with 9 bases aligning to TRBD2. CDR1 and CDR2 from the germline V gene are SGHAT and FQNNGV. With V trimmed by 5 bases and J by 0 bases, 11 bases remained unmatched. The CDR3 consists of 18 residues. In DNA form, the CDR3 reads TGTGCCAGCAGCCGCGGGGGGGCGGGAGGCCTCTCCTACAATGAGCAGTTCTTC. This encodes CASSRGGAGGLSYNEQFF.

V is TRBV27 and J is TRBJ2-2; 9 nucleotides match TRBD1. The CDR3 runs 15 residues. Unmatched junction bases numbered 5, after V lost 6 bases and J lost 3 bases. The germline gives CDR1 MNHEY, CDR2 SMNVEV (reference sequence). CDR3: CASSLGQGHTGELFF. CDR3 DNA sequence: TGTGCCAGCAGCCTTGGACAGGGGCACACCGGGGAGCTGTTTTTT.

The rearrangement joins TRBV25-1 to TRBJ2-5, with TRBD2 matching 11 bases. The CDR3 totals 13 residues. In germline, CDR1 is MGHDK, CDR2 SYGVNS. V shed 6 bases, J shed 4 bases, and the junction held 1 base outside the gene matches. Here the CDR3 reads CASRGLAAETQYF. Here the CDR3 DNA reads TGTGCCAGCAGGGGACTAGCGGCAGAGACCCAGTACTTC.

The rearrangement uses TRBV5-6 and TRBJ2-7, with 11 bases lining up with TRBD2. CDR3 length equals 19 residues. CDR1 and CDR2 from the germline V gene are SGHDT and YYEEEE. V dropped 1 base and J dropped 0; count of bases not matched to a gene: 12. CDR3 sequence reads: CASSLTMGPSGRYSYEQYF. The CDR3 DNA is TGTGCCAGCAGCTTGACGATGGGGCCTAGCGGGAGGTACTCCTACGAGCAGTACTTC.

The chain recombines TRBV19 with TRBJ2-3; 9 bases align to TRBD2. The germline gives CDR1 LNHDA, CDR2 SQIVND (reference sequence). The CDR3 runs 19 residues. The V segment lost 3 bases and the J segment 5 bases; nucleotides outside the gene matches: 18. CDR3 in amino acids: CASSIPTGTSLGVRDTQYF. The DNA of the CDR3 is TGTGCCAGTAGTATCCCCACCGGGACTAGCCTGGGAGTCCGAGATACGCAGTATTTT.

The CDR3 nucleotides read TGTGCCAGCAGCTTGCTGGGCGGGAAGTCCTACGAGCAGTACTTC. It specifies CASSLLGGKSYEQYF. This chain connects TRBV5-4 to TRBJ2-7, with TRBD2 as a possible D gene (6 bases). The CDR3 totals 15 residues. From germline, CDR1 is SGHNT and CDR2 YYREEE (reference sequence). Deletions cut 1 base from V and 1 base from J, with 12 bases between.

The chain carries TRBV29-1 and TRBJ1-1; D is unclear. The germline V and J ends were trimmed by 1 base and 0 bases, with 9 bases remaining between them. In germline, CDR1 is SQVTM, CDR2 ANQGSEA. The CDR3 consists of 14 residues. In DNA, the CDR3 is TGCAGCGTTGAAGGGAAGGGCATGAACACTGAAGCTTTCTTT. Residues: CSVEGKGMNTEAFF.